These T cell receptor beta chains were read from a single sample in a study of blood T cell repertoires in COVID-19. Clones were read by immunoSEQ multiplex PCR, and TCRdb kept only the in-frame ones, dropping some. Altogether around 300,000 clones are present, 90% being singletons, with the ten largest covering 1.7%. The sample comprised PBMCs or T cells enriched from blood (not recorded which). Source of these receptors: a woman younger than 35 with acute COVID-19. Each CDR3 is given without its conserved first and last residue.

j_gene: TRBJ2-7; v_gene: TRBV27; CDR3aa: ASSLEVGALHEQY
j_gene: TRBJ1-2; v_gene: TRBV5-4; CDR3aa: ASSSGGQGLSYT
j_gene: TRBJ2-5; v_gene: TRBV24-1; CDR3aa: ATSDPGHLRPMY
j_gene: TRBJ2-7; v_gene: TRBV18; CDR3aa: ASSPPGEHEQY
j_gene: TRBJ1-5; v_gene: TRBV28; CDR3aa: ASLGAPYSNQPQH
j_gene: TRBJ1-1; v_gene: TRBV6-5; CDR3aa: ASSPFYGGDTEAF
j_gene: TRBJ2-2; v_gene: TRBV12-3/TRBV12-4; CDR3aa: ASSFSGTGELF
j_gene: TRBJ2-2; v_gene: TRBV28; CDR3aa: ASSFSGGSGGELF
j_gene: TRBJ1-1; v_gene: TRBV10-2; CDR3aa: ASSERTGGYPEAF
j_gene: TRBJ2-1; v_gene: TRBV28; CDR3aa: ASSPPAGGSYNEQF
j_gene: TRBJ1-4; v_gene: TRBV15; CDR3aa: ATSRTHLGRTNEKLF
j_gene: TRBJ2-3; v_gene: TRBV14; CDR3aa: ASSHKTGVVADTQY
j_gene: TRBJ2-1; v_gene: TRBV11-1; CDR3aa: ASSPRSGRAYNEQF
j_gene: TRBJ2-1; v_gene: TRBV6-2/TRBV6-3; CDR3aa: ASSPRLAGRGEQF
j_gene: TRBJ2-7; v_gene: TRBV21-1; CDR3aa: ASSNQGFPEQY
j_gene: TRBJ1-6; v_gene: TRBV28; CDR3aa: ASSGPGQGSPFHSPLH
j_gene: TRBJ2-3; v_gene: TRBV28; CDR3aa: ASSLVTSGDTQY
j_gene: TRBJ1-2; v_gene: TRBV5-5; CDR3aa: ASSLENRGHFYGYT
j_gene: TRBJ2-1; v_gene: TRBV5-1; CDR3aa: ASRPLRLAGGNEQF
j_gene: TRBJ2-7; v_gene: TRBV11-2; CDR3aa: ASSLVAGFGFEQY
j_gene: TRBJ1-1; v_gene: TRBV5-1; CDR3aa: ASRNRGDTEAF
j_gene: TRBJ2-7; v_gene: TRBV6-2/TRBV6-3; CDR3aa: ASSYFGLGLAAYEQY
j_gene: TRBJ2-1; v_gene: TRBV5-6; CDR3aa: ASSLTRSYNEQF
j_gene: TRBJ2-7; v_gene: TRBV7-2; CDR3aa: ASSLRLAGREQY
j_gene: TRBJ2-5; v_gene: TRBV5-8; CDR3aa: ASSLKGLVQETQY
j_gene: TRBJ2-3; v_gene: TRBV19; CDR3aa: ASMSGGVGDTQY
j_gene: TRBJ1-5; v_gene: TRBV7-2; CDR3aa: ASSLNGYYSNQPQH
j_gene: TRBJ2-7; v_gene: TRBV18; CDR3aa: ASSPPDRNYEQY
j_gene: TRBJ1-1; v_gene: TRBV27; CDR3aa: ASSSLQGIDDTEAF
j_gene: TRBJ2-7; v_gene: TRBV4-1; CDR3aa: ASSQVGLAGTYEQY
j_gene: TRBJ2-1; v_gene: TRBV29-1; CDR3aa: SVEDPGTAYNEQF
j_gene: TRBJ2-5; v_gene: TRBV27; CDR3aa: ASSLRTSGTGGGTQY
j_gene: TRBJ1-1; v_gene: TRBV19; CDR3aa: ASRRHPDRLNTEAF
j_gene: TRBJ2-7; v_gene: TRBV4-1; CDR3aa: ASSQVVNEQY
j_gene: TRBJ1-6; v_gene: TRBV30; CDR3aa: AWSAQGANNSPLH
j_gene: TRBJ1-2; v_gene: TRBV2; CDR3aa: ASSERGRASGYGYT
j_gene: TRBJ2-1; v_gene: TRBV18; CDR3aa: ASSPRGTTTEQF
j_gene: TRBJ1-3; v_gene: TRBV3-1/TRBV3-2; CDR3aa: ASSQDPLYSGSSGNTIY
j_gene: TRBJ1-1; v_gene: TRBV19; CDR3aa: ASSISFNKGAF
j_gene: TRBJ2-1; v_gene: TRBV7-6; CDR3aa: ASSLTGTSGSRNEQF
j_gene: TRBJ1-2; v_gene: TRBV6-5; CDR3aa: ASSYSGVGYT
j_gene: TRBJ2-3; v_gene: TRBV7-9; CDR3aa: ASSLVGAGAADTQY
j_gene: TRBJ2-1; v_gene: TRBV28; CDR3aa: ASSSGRASNEQF
j_gene: TRBJ1-6; v_gene: TRBV7-3; CDR3aa: ASADRGNSPLH
j_gene: TRBJ2-2; v_gene: TRBV4-3; CDR3aa: ASSQLAGTNTGELF
j_gene: TRBJ2-3; v_gene: TRBV6-1; CDR3aa: ASSEIVGASGSTDTQY
j_gene: TRBJ1-5; v_gene: TRBV28; CDR3aa: ASTLRGAWNQPQH
j_gene: TRBJ2-5; v_gene: TRBV3-1/TRBV3-2; CDR3aa: ASSHTGFTSGNLKTQY
j_gene: TRBJ2-5; v_gene: TRBV5-1; CDR3aa: ASSRAGAGETQY
j_gene: TRBJ2-7; v_gene: TRBV7-6; CDR3aa: ASSPRQGKAGEQY
j_gene: TRBJ2-1; v_gene: TRBV30; CDR3aa: AWDRGQGRANEQF
j_gene: TRBJ1-1; v_gene: TRBV4-1; CDR3aa: ASSQDRGTEAF